Shown below are 22 T cell receptor beta chains from a single sample sequenced in a study of T cell changes during pregnancy in multiple sclerosis. Profiling relied on immunoSEQ multiplex PCR, and the TCRdb table lists in-frame clones only, not all of them. The sample holds about 86,000 clones; around 93% are singletons and the top ten take roughly 1.9%. Sample: peripheral blood, taken in the first trimester of pregnancy. These receptors all come from a female donor in good health, enrolled as a control in a pregnancy study.

This chain connects TRBV2 to TRBJ1-5; D is unclear. Trimming cost V 7 bases and J 1 base, with 11 bases left between them. The germline gives CDR1 SNHLY, CDR2 FYNNEI. This CDR3 has 14 residues. The CDR3 sequence is CASTLEGSNQPQHF. The DNA for the CDR3 is TGTGCCAGCACCCTAGAAGGAAGCAATCAGCCCCAGCATTTT.

The chain employs TRBV6-6 and TRBJ2-3; TRBD1 matches at 9 bases. This CDR3 contains 15 residues. Germline V CDR1 and CDR2: MNHNY, SVGAGI (reference sequence). Trimming at V came to 2 bases and at J to 3 bases, leaving 3 bases not matched to a gene. CDR3 sequence reads: CASSYMGQGTDTQYF. The CDR3 DNA follows: TGTGCCAGCAGTTACATGGGACAGGGAACAGATACGCAGTATTTT.

The V call is TRBV18, the J call TRBJ1-2, with D possibly TRBD1 on 6 matching bases. CDR3 length equals 13 residues. Deletions cut 6 bases from V and 8 bases from J, with 16 bases between. In germline, CDR1 is KGHSH, CDR2 LQKENI. The chain's CDR3 is CASSPGHSGGYTF. The CDR3 nucleotides read TGTGCCAGCTCTCCGGGACATTCGGGAGGCTACACCTTC.

The rearrangement joins TRBV7-2 to TRBJ2-5, with unresolved D. The CDR3 runs to 14 residues. V was pared by 0 bases and J by 1 base, with 6 bases between. CDR1 SGHTA and CDR2 FQGNSA come from the germline V gene. The CDR3 DNA follows: TGTGCCAGCAGCTTAGCGGCGGCCCAAGAGACCCAGTACTTC. As protein: CASSLAAAQETQYF.

The chain couples TRBV5-1 to TRBJ2-2, with 12 bases aligning to TRBD1. Germline CDR1 is SGHRS and CDR2 is YFSETQ. The junction had 11 bases not matched to a gene; V was cut back by 6 bases and J by 8 bases. The CDR3 length is 16 residues. CDR3 protein: CASKSPGQGATGELFF. The CDR3 nucleotides read TGCGCCAGCAAGAGTCCGGGACAGGGGGCGACGGGGGAGCTGTTTTTT.

V is TRBV19 and J is TRBJ1-1; D may be TRBD1 (5 bases). CDR1 is LNHDA and CDR2 is SQIVND in the germline V gene (reference sequence). V lost 3 bases to trimming and J lost 3 bases, with 17 bases between them. This CDR3 has 16 residues. The CDR3 spells CASSIRHEGVDTEAFF. CDR3 sequence (DNA): TGTGCCAGTAGTATTCGCCATGAAGGGGTGGACACTGAAGCTTTCTTT. The complete variable domain, with remaining parts taken from reference TRBV19 and TRBJ1-1, reads DGGITQSPKYLFRKEGQNVTLSCEQNLNHDAMYWYRQDPGQGLRLIYYSQIVNDFQKGDIAEGYSVSREKKESFPLTVTSAQKNPTAFYLCASSIRHEGVDTEAFFGQGTRLTVV.

This clone was recorded only once. The chain couples TRBV2 to TRBJ1-3; D unresolved. Germline V lookup: CDR1 SNHLY, CDR2 FYNNEI. V gave up 4 bases and J gave up 0 bases, with 7 bases separating them. CDR3 length: 14 amino acids. CDR3 region: CASSGTPSGNTIYF. CDR3 nucleotide sequence: TGTGCCAGCAGTGGCACTCCCTCTGGAAACACCATATATTTT.

The chain uses TRBV9 and TRBJ2-3, with 11 bases aligning to TRBD2. Trimming at V came to 0 bases and at J to 5 bases, leaving 5 bases not matched to a gene. The CDR3 is 16 residues long. Germline V gene data show CDR1 as SGDLS and CDR2 as YYNGEE. The CDR3 DNA follows: TGTGCCAGCAGCGTAGGACTAGCGGGGACCGGAGATACGCAGTATTTT. Its translation is CASSVGLAGTGDTQYF. The full variable domain, rest sourced from reference TRBV9 and TRBJ2-3, is DSGVTQTPKHLITATGQRVTLRCSPRSGDLSVYWYQQSLDQGLQFLIQYYNGEERAKGNILERFSAQQFPDLHSELNLSSLELGDSALYFCASSVGLAGTGDTQYFGPGTRLTVL.

The J gene is TRBJ1-5, the V gene TRBV7-2, with a weak D call TRBD1 (5 bases). The CDR3 contains 13 residues. Germline V gene lookup returns CDR1 SGHTA and CDR2 FQGNSA. The V and J ends lost 5 bases and 9 bases respectively, with 14 bases between them. Here the CDR3 reads CASSGGEGLPQHF. As DNA, the CDR3 is TGTGCCAGCAGCGGGGGGGAAGGCCTGCCCCAGCATTTT.

The rearrangement joins TRBV19 to TRBJ1-2, with 7 positions matching TRBD1. The CDR3 is 15 amino acids. Per germline, CDR1 LNHDA and CDR2 SQIVND (reference sequence). After removal of 4 bases from V and 2 bases from J, the junction contained 7 bases not matched to a gene. CDR3 nucleotides: TGTGCCAGTAGTACCCGACAGGGAGTAAACTATGGCTACACCTTC. This sequence encodes CASSTRQGVNYGYTF.

The rearrangement links TRBV7-2 to TRBJ2-6; 9 bases agree with TRBD1. The germline V gene encodes CDR1 SGHTA and CDR2 FQGNSA. The CDR3 sequence is 17 residues long. Germline trimming cut 6 bases from V and 3 bases from J; bases unmatched to any gene: 9. The CDR3: CASSSPGQGIGANVLTF. For the CDR3, the DNA is TGTGCCAGCAGTTCTCCGGGACAGGGAATTGGGGCCAACGTCCTGACTTTC.

In its sample, this clone was seen once. The V and J genes are TRBV19 and TRBJ1-1; 7 bases agree with TRBD1. Germline-derived CDR1 and CDR2 are LNHDA and SQIVND (reference sequence). This CDR3 is built from 16 residues. The trim removed 5 bases at V and 8 bases at J, leaving 17 bases unmatched. CDR3 region: CASSSNVDRVTVEAFF. In DNA form, the CDR3 reads TGTGCCAGTAGTTCAAACGTTGACAGGGTGACGGTCGAAGCTTTCTTT.

This chain joins TRBV7-8 and TRBJ2-2; TRBD1 aligns across 10 bases. V lost 5 bases and J lost 4; bases outside the gene matches: 4. The germline CDR1 and CDR2 sequences are SGHVS and FQNEAQ. This CDR3 is built from 15 residues. CDR3 protein: CASSRDRGFTGELFF. In DNA form, the CDR3 reads TGTGCCAGCAGCCGGGACAGGGGTTTCACCGGGGAGCTGTTTTTT.

The chain combines TRBV6-5 with TRBJ1-1; D possibly corresponds to TRBD1 (6 bases). V dropped 10 bases and J dropped 1 base, with 16 bases sitting between them. Germline V gene sequence: CDR1 MNHEY, CDR2 SVGAGI. The CDR3 is 14 amino acids. The CDR3 DNA is TGTGCCACCCGCGGGGGGGCCTGGAACACTGAAGCTTTCTTT. It translates to CATRGGAWNTEAFF.

The rearrangement uses TRBV18 and TRBJ1-2, with D possibly being TRBD1 (6 bases). This CDR3 spans 17 amino acids. Germline assignment: CDR1 KGHSH and CDR2 LQKENI. Trimming stripped 5 bases from V and 6 bases from J, with 25 bases between. In DNA, the CDR3 is TGTGCCAGCTCAGCCATGTTCCCCGGGCAGGGGCTTGATGGCTACACCTTC. It codes for CASSAMFPGQGLDGYTF.

The J gene is TRBJ2-7, the V gene TRBV4-3; 9 bases align to TRBD2. V was clipped by 4 bases and J by 0 bases; unmatched bases: 4. In germline, CDR1 is LGHNA, CDR2 YSLEER. CDR3 length equals 15 residues. CDR3 DNA: TGCGCCAGCAGCCCCCTAGCGGGGAGCTCCTACGAGCAGTACTTC. It yields the protein CASSPLAGSSYEQYF.

The DNA for the CDR3 is TGTGCCAGTGCCCCTCATCTGGGACAGGGCTCTGGGGCCAACGTCCTGACTTTC. Translating it yields CASAPHLGQGSGANVLTF. The J gene is TRBJ2-6, the V gene TRBV19, with 9 bases that match TRBD1. J lost 0 bases, V lost 8 bases, and 11 bases had no gene match. The length of the CDR3 is 18 residues. The germline V gene encodes CDR1 LNHDA and CDR2 SQIVND (reference sequence).

The chain uses TRBV29-1 and TRBJ2-5; TRBD2 agrees at 10 bases. The J segment lost 5 bases and the V segment lost 8 bases, leaving 14 bases of the junction unmatched. Germline assignment: CDR1 SQVTM and CDR2 ANQGSEA. The CDR3 sequence is 15 residues long. The CDR3 sequence is CSSIGGSGGKETQYF. The CDR3 bases are TGCAGCTCTATCGGTGGTAGCGGGGGGAAGGAGACCCAGTACTTC.

The V gene is TRBV7-8, the J gene TRBJ1-6; TRBD1 might be the D (6 bases). CDR1 is SGHVS and CDR2 is FQNEAQ in the germline V gene. V was shortened by 4 bases and J by 4 bases, with 14 bases between the two germline ends. This CDR3 comprises 16 residues. CDR3 bases: TGTGCCAGCAGCTACGGACAGTTATCTTATAATTCACCCCTCCACTTT. It codes for CASSYGQLSYNSPLHF.

In DNA form, the CDR3 reads TGTGCCAGCAGTCGCATAGGCCTCTCGGGCTCCTACGAGCAGTACTTC. Translating it yields CASSRIGLSGSYEQYF. This chain joins TRBV14 and TRBJ2-7; D unclear. The CDR3 consists of 16 residues. Looked up from germline, CDR1 is SGHDN and CDR2 is FVKESK. The ends were cut back, 6 bases at V and 0 bases at J, with 18 bases in the middle.

The chain uses TRBV5-8 and TRBJ2-1; D ambiguous. The germline CDR1 and CDR2 sequences are SGHTS and YDEGEE. This CDR3 is built from 12 residues. Trimming took off 1 base at V and 9 bases at J, with 8 bases between the two ends. As DNA, the CDR3 is TGTGCCAGCAGCTTGTTTTCGGGTGAGCAGTTCTTC. Its protein is CASSLFSGEQFF. The complete variable domain, with remaining parts taken from reference TRBV5-8 and TRBJ2-1, reads EAGVTQSPTHLIKTRGQQATLRCSPISGHTSVYWYQQALGLGLQFLLWYDEGEERNRGNFPPRFSGRQFPNYSSELNVNALELEDSALYLCASSLFSGEQFFGPGTRLTVL.

This chain uses TRBV11-2 with TRBJ1-3, with D perhaps matching TRBD1 (6 bases). Between the trimmed V and J ends, which lost 3 bases and 2 bases, there was a span of 11 bases. The germline V gene has CDR1 SGHAT and CDR2 FQNNGV. The CDR3 consists of 15 residues. CDR3 DNA sequence: TGTGCCAGCAGCTTTCAGGGGAGGGCTGGAAACACCATATATTTT. This gives the protein CASSFQGRAGNTIYF.